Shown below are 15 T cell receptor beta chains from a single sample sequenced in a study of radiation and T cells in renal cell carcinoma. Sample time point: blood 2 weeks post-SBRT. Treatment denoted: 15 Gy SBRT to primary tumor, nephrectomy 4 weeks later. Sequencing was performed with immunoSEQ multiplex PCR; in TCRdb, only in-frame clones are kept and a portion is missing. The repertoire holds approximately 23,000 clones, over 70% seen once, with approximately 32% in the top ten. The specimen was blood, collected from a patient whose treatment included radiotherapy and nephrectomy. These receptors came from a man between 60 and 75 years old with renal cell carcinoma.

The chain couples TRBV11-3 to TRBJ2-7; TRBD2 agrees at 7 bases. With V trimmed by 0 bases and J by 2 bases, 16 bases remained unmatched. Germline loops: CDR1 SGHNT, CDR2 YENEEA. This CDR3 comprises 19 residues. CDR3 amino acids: CASSLEELTSVQSTYEQYF. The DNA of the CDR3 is TGTGCCAGCAGCTTAGAGGAACTTACTAGCGTCCAATCCACCTACGAGCAGTACTTC. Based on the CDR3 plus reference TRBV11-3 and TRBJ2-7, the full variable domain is EAGVVQSPRYKIIEKKQPVAFWCNPISGHNTLYWYLQNLGQGPELLIRYENEEAVDDSQLPKDRFSAERLKGVDSTLKIQPAELGDSAVYLCASSLEELTSVQSTYEQYFGPGTRLTVT.

The CDR3 region is CASSWLAGGSTDTQYF. The CDR3, as DNA: TGTGCCAGCAGTTGGTTAGCGGGAGGGAGCACAGATACGCAGTATTTT. V usage is TRBV2 and J usage is TRBJ2-3; TRBD2 agrees at 11 bases. There are 16 residues in the CDR3. The V and J ends lost 5 bases and 0 bases, in that order; junction bases with no gene match: 4. Looked up from germline, CDR1 is SNHLY and CDR2 is FYNNEI.

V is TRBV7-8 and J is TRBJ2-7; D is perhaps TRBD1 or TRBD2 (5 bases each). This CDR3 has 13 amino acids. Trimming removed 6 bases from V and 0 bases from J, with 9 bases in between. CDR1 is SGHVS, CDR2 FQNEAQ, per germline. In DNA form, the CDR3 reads TGTGCCAGCAGACCAGGGAGCTCCTACGAGCAGTACTTC. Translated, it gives CASRPGSSYEQYF.

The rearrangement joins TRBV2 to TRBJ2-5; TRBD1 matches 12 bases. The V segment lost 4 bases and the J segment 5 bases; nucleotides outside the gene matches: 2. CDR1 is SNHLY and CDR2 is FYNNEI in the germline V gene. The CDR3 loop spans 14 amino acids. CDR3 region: CASSGDRGRETQYF. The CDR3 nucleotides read TGTGCCAGCAGTGGGGACAGGGGGCGGGAGACCCAGTACTTC.

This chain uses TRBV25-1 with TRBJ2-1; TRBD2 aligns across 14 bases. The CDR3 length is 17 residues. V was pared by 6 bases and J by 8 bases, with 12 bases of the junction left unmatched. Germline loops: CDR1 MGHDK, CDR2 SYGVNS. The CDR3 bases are TGTGCCAGCAGGGACACCCGACTAGCGGGAGGGCCTGATGAGCAGTTCTTC. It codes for CASRDTRLAGGPDEQFF. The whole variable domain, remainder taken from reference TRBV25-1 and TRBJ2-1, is EADIYQTPRYLVIGTGKKITLECSQTMGHDKMYWYQQDPGMELHLIHYSYGVNSTEKGDLSSESTVSRIRTEHFPLTLESARPSHTSQYLCASRDTRLAGGPDEQFFGPGTRLTVL.

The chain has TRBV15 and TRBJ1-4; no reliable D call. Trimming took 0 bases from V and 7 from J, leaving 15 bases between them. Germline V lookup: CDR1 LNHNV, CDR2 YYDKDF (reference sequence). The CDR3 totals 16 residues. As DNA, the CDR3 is TGTGCCACCAGCAGAGATCTGGGATTAGGTAGTGAAAAACTGTTTTTT. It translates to CATSRDLGLGSEKLFF. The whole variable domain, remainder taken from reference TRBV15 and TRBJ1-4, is DAMVIQNPRYQVTQFGKPVTLSCSQTLNHNVMYWYQQKSSQAPKLLFHYYDKDFNNEADTPDNFQSRRPNTSFCFLDIRSPGLGDTAMYLCATSRDLGLGSEKLFFGSGTQLSVL.

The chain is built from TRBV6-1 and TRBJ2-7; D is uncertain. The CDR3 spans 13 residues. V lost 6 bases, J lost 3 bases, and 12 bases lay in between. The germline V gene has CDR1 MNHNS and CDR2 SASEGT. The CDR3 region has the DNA TGTGCCAGCAGAGGATCGACCCGCTACGAGCAGTACTTC. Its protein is CASRGSTRYEQYF.

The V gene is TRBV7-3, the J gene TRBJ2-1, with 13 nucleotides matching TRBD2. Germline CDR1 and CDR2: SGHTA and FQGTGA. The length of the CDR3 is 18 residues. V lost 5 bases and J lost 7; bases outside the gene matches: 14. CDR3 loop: CASSQTSGRAGSKNEQFF. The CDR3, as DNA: TGTGCCAGCAGCCAAACTAGCGGGAGGGCCGGTTCGAAAAATGAGCAGTTCTTC.

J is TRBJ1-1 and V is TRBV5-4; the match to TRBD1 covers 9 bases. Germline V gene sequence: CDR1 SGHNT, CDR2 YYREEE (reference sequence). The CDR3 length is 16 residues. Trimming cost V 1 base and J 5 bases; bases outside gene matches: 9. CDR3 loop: CASSLPTGGAQTEAFF. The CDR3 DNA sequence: TGTGCCAGCAGCTTGCCAACAGGGGGCGCGCAGACTGAAGCTTTCTTT. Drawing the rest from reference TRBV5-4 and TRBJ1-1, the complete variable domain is ETGVTQSPTHLIKTRGQQVTLRCSSQSGHNTVSWYQQALGQGPQFIFQYYREEENGRGNFPPRFSGLQFPNYSSELNVNALELDDSALYLCASSLPTGGAQTEAFFGQGTRLTVV.

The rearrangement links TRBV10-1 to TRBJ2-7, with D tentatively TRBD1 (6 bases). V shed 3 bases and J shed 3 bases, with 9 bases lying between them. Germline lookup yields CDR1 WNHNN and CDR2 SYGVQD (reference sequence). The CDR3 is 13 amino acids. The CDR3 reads CASSETGSYEQYF. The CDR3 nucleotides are TGCGCCAGCAGTGAAACAGGGAGCTACGAGCAGTACTTC.

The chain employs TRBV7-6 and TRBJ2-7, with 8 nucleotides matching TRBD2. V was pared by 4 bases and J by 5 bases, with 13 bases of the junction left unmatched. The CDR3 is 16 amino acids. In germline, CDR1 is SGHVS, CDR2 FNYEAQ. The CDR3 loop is CASSSGPSGSWDEQYF. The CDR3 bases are TGTGCCAGCAGCTCCGGCCCTAGCGGGTCCTGGGACGAGCAGTACTTC.

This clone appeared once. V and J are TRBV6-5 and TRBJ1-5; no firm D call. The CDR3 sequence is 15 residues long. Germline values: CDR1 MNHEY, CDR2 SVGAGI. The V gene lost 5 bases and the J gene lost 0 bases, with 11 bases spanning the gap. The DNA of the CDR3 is TGTGCCAGCAGTGTCCTTCGGGTTAGCAATCAGCCCCAGCATTTT. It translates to CASSVLRVSNQPQHF.

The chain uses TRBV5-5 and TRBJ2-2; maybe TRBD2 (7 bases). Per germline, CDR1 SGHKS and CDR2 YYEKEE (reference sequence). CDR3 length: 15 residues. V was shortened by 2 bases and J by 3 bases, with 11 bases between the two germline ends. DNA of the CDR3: TGTGCCAGCAGCTTTTGGGGGGGCGACACCGGGGAGCTGTTTTTT. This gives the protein CASSFWGGDTGELFF.

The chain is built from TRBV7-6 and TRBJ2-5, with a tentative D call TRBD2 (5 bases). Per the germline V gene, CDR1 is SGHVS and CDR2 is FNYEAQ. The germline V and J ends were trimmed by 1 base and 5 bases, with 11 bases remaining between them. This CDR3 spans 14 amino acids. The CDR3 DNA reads TGTGCCAGCAGCTTAGGATCGGGGTGGGAGACCCAGTACTTC. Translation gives CASSLGSGWETQYF.

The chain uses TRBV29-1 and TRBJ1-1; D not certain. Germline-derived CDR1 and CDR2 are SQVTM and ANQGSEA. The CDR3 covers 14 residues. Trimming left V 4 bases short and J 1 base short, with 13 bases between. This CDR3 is CSVVFSSWNTEAFF. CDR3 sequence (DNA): TGCAGCGTTGTTTTTAGTAGTTGGAACACTGAAGCTTTCTTT.